This T cell receptor (beta chain) comes out of a study of T cells after yellow fever vaccination. TCRdb re-derived calls from the 5' RACE reads in MiXCR, one entry per CDR3 protein. This table holds more than 450,000 distinct CDR3 sequences, 20% to 25% found once. The specimen comprised PBMCs, sampled roughly 23 days after the first yellow fever vaccination. The receptor was derived from a man between 18 and 29 years old who received the YFV17D yellow fever vaccine.

CDR3 DNA: TGCGCCACCCGGGGGTCGGGGAGCTACGAGCAGTACTTC. Amino acids: CATRGSGSYEQYF. The chain carries TRBV5-1 and TRBJ2-7; the D gene is possibly TRBD2 (6 bases). Germline assignment: CDR1 SGHRS and CDR2 YFSETQ. V lost 9 bases to trimming and J lost 3 bases, with 16 bases between them. This CDR3 is 13 amino acids long.